These T cell receptor beta chains were read from a single sample in a study of CD8+ T cells in alopecia areata. Clones were read by immunoSEQ multiplex PCR, and TCRdb kept only the in-frame ones, dropping some. The sample includes 150,000 or so clones, about 90% of them seen just once. Sample: CD8+ T cells sorted from blood, taken at week 0. These receptors originate from a human donor with alopecia areata. Each CDR3 is given with its conserved first and last residue. D genes are given only for firm matches. Clone size is given for some rows only: seen once, a few or many times, or a class if the clone is expanded.

d_call: TRBD1; j_call: TRBJ2-7; v_call: TRBV20-1; clone_size: -; cdr3_aa: CSAGTGYEQYF; cdr3_nt: TGCAGCGCTGGGACAGGGTACGAGCAGTACTTC
d_call: -; j_call: TRBJ1-6; v_call: TRBV5-1; clone_size: -; cdr3_aa: CASSLEQGRSPLHF; cdr3_nt: TGCGCCAGCAGCTTGGAGCAGGGTAGGTCACCCCTCCACTTT
d_call: -; j_call: TRBJ2-2; v_call: TRBV7-9; clone_size: -; cdr3_aa: CASSPSLLGDTGELFF; cdr3_nt: TGTGCCAGCAGCCCCTCTCTTTTGGGGGACACCGGGGAGCTGTTTTTT
d_call: -; j_call: TRBJ2-2; v_call: TRBV7-3; clone_size: -; cdr3_aa: CASSPWVGTGELFF; cdr3_nt: TGTGCCAGCAGCCCCTGGGTTGGGACCGGGGAGCTGTTTTTT
d_call: -; j_call: TRBJ1-2; v_call: TRBV7-9; clone_size: -; cdr3_aa: CASSHATGSNYGYTF; cdr3_nt: TGTGCCAGCAGTCATGCGACAGGCTCTAACTATGGCTACACCTTC
d_call: -; j_call: TRBJ1-1; v_call: TRBV7-9; clone_size: -; cdr3_aa: CASSLGGDGAFF; cdr3_nt: TGTGCCAGCAGCTTAGGCGGAGACGGGGCTTTCTTT
d_call: -; j_call: TRBJ2-7; v_call: TRBV28; clone_size: -; cdr3_aa: CASSLRDNSYEQYF; cdr3_nt: TGTGCCAGCAGCCTGCGGGACAACTCCTACGAGCAGTACTTC
d_call: TRBD1; j_call: TRBJ1-2; v_call: TRBV13; clone_size: -; cdr3_aa: CASSSEGQRATGYTF; cdr3_nt: TGTGCCAGCAGCTCCGAGGGACAGAGGGCGACGGGCTACACCTTC
d_call: -; j_call: TRBJ2-7; v_call: TRBV5-5; clone_size: -; cdr3_aa: CASSEGPSYEQYF; cdr3_nt: TGTGCCAGCAGCGAAGGTCCCTCCTACGAGCAGTACTTC
d_call: -; j_call: TRBJ2-7; v_call: TRBV29-1; clone_size: -; cdr3_aa: CSVESGDAYEQYF; cdr3_nt: TGCAGCGTTGAGTCCGGAGATGCCTACGAGCAGTACTTC
d_call: -; j_call: TRBJ1-2; v_call: TRBV2; clone_size: -; cdr3_aa: CASRALGYTF; cdr3_nt: TGTGCCAGCAGGGCCCTGGGCTACACCTTC
d_call: TRBD1; j_call: TRBJ1-1; v_call: TRBV25-1; clone_size: -; cdr3_aa: CASSDGTANTEAFF; cdr3_nt: TGTGCCAGCAGTGATGGGACAGCGAACACTGAAGCTTTCTTT
d_call: TRBD2; j_call: TRBJ2-2; v_call: TRBV5-1; clone_size: -; cdr3_aa: CASSLATSGEPGELFF; cdr3_nt: TGCGCCAGCAGCTTGGCCACTAGCGGGGAACCCGGGGAGCTGTTTTTT
d_call: -; j_call: TRBJ2-3; v_call: TRBV7-9; clone_size: -; cdr3_aa: CASCWADETDTQYF; cdr3_nt: TGTGCCAGCTGTTGGGCGGACGAAACAGATACGCAGTATTTT
d_call: -; j_call: TRBJ1-1; v_call: TRBV19; clone_size: -; cdr3_aa: CASSAGALNTEAFF; cdr3_nt: TGTGCCAGTAGCGCAGGGGCTCTGAACACTGAAGCTTTCTTT
d_call: TRBD1; j_call: TRBJ1-5; v_call: TRBV7-9; clone_size: -; cdr3_aa: CASSLGGQGYSNQPQHF; cdr3_nt: TGTGCCAGCAGCTTGGGTGGACAGGGGTATAGCAATCAGCCCCAGCATTTT
d_call: TRBD1; j_call: TRBJ2-7; v_call: TRBV4-1; clone_size: -; cdr3_aa: CATAPGQGNYEQYF; cdr3_nt: TGCGCCACCGCTCCGGGACAGGGGAACTACGAGCAGTACTTC
d_call: TRBD1; j_call: TRBJ1-1; v_call: TRBV6-1; clone_size: once; cdr3_aa: CASSGGTANTEAFF; cdr3_nt: TGTGCCAGCAGTGGGGGGACAGCGAACACTGAAGCTTTCTTT
d_call: TRBD1; j_call: TRBJ2-3; v_call: TRBV10-3; clone_size: -; cdr3_aa: CAISRTGEVDTQYF; cdr3_nt: TGTGCCATCAGCCGGACAGGGGAGGTAGATACGCAGTATTTT
d_call: -; j_call: TRBJ2-5; v_call: TRBV7-9; clone_size: -; cdr3_aa: CASSLGDTQETQYF; cdr3_nt: TGTGCCAGCAGCTTAGGAGACACCCAAGAGACCCAGTACTTC
d_call: -; j_call: TRBJ1-1; v_call: TRBV5-1; clone_size: -; cdr3_aa: CASSLGRGSEAFF; cdr3_nt: TGCGCCAGCAGCTTGGGTCGCGGATCTGAAGCTTTCTTT
d_call: TRBD2; j_call: TRBJ2-1; v_call: TRBV6-1; clone_size: -; cdr3_aa: CASSEARAGGPFNEQFF; cdr3_nt: TGTGCCAGCAGTGAAGCGCGGGCGGGAGGGCCTTTCAATGAGCAGTTCTTC
d_call: TRBD1; j_call: TRBJ2-7; v_call: TRBV5-1; clone_size: -; cdr3_aa: CASSQGTGNYEQYF; cdr3_nt: TGCGCCAGCAGCCAGGGGACAGGTAACTACGAGCAGTACTTC
d_call: -; j_call: TRBJ2-3; v_call: TRBV30; clone_size: -; cdr3_aa: CAWSDLDTQYF; cdr3_nt: TGTGCCTGGAGTGATCTAGATACGCAGTATTTT
d_call: -; j_call: TRBJ2-1; v_call: TRBV7-9; clone_size: -; cdr3_aa: CASTPGGVEQFF; cdr3_nt: TGTGCCAGCACTCCCGGCGGGGTTGAGCAGTTCTTC
d_call: -; j_call: TRBJ2-7; v_call: TRBV2; clone_size: -; cdr3_aa: CASRGGPGEQYF; cdr3_nt: TGTGCCAGCAGAGGGGGGCCTGGCGAGCAGTACTTC
d_call: TRBD1; j_call: TRBJ1-5; v_call: TRBV13; clone_size: -; cdr3_aa: CASSLGGQGEQPQHF; cdr3_nt: TGTGCCAGCAGCTTAGGGGGACAGGGGGAACAGCCCCAGCATTTT
d_call: -; j_call: TRBJ2-1; v_call: TRBV7-8; clone_size: -; cdr3_aa: CASSLSGGVPGPGNEQFF; cdr3_nt: TGTGCCAGCAGCTTATCAGGTGGGGTGCCAGGGCCAGGGAATGAGCAGTTCTTC
d_call: -; j_call: TRBJ1-5; v_call: TRBV19; clone_size: -; cdr3_aa: CASQDVSNQPQHF; cdr3_nt: TGTGCCAGCCAAGATGTTAGCAATCAGCCCCAGCATTTT
d_call: -; j_call: TRBJ2-7; v_call: TRBV28; clone_size: -; cdr3_aa: CASSLATNEQYF; cdr3_nt: TGTGCCAGCAGTTTAGCCACCAACGAGCAGTACTTC
d_call: -; j_call: TRBJ1-1; v_call: TRBV7-7; clone_size: -; cdr3_aa: CASNRENTEASF; cdr3_nt: TGTGCCAGCAACAGGGAGAACACTGAAGCTTCCTTT
d_call: -; j_call: TRBJ1-1; v_call: TRBV4-1; clone_size: -; cdr3_aa: CASSPQGGTEAFF; cdr3_nt: TGCGCCAGCAGCCCCCAAGGGGGCACTGAAGCTTTCTTT
d_call: -; j_call: TRBJ2-3; v_call: TRBV5-1; clone_size: -; cdr3_aa: CASTHGFGEDTQYF; cdr3_nt: TGCGCCAGCACCCACGGGTTTGGGGAAGATACGCAGTATTTT
d_call: -; j_call: TRBJ2-3; v_call: TRBV30; clone_size: -; cdr3_aa: CAWSPTDVPKDTQYF; cdr3_nt: TGTGCCTGGAGCCCGACAGACGTGCCGAAGGATACGCAGTATTTT
d_call: TRBD2; j_call: TRBJ2-7; v_call: TRBV6-6; clone_size: -; cdr3_aa: CASSYSVSSGADEQYF; cdr3_nt: TGTGCCAGCAGTTACTCCGTGTCTAGCGGGGCCGACGAGCAGTACTTC
d_call: TRBD2; j_call: TRBJ2-1; v_call: TRBV6-1; clone_size: once; cdr3_aa: CASTSGSLPYNEQFF; cdr3_nt: TGTGCCAGCACTAGCGGCAGTCTCCCCTACAATGAGCAGTTCTTC
d_call: -; j_call: TRBJ1-1; v_call: TRBV5-6; clone_size: -; cdr3_aa: CASSFPSDSAEAFF; cdr3_nt: TGTGCCAGCAGCTTTCCCAGTGATAGCGCTGAAGCTTTCTTT
d_call: TRBD2; j_call: TRBJ2-1; v_call: TRBV6-1; clone_size: -; cdr3_aa: CASSTSGGVNEQFF; cdr3_nt: TGTGCCAGCAGTACTAGCGGGGGGGTAAATGAGCAGTTCTTC
d_call: -; j_call: TRBJ1-4; v_call: TRBV25-1; clone_size: -; cdr3_aa: CASSGKIEKLFF; cdr3_nt: TGTGCCAGCAGTGGGAAAATTGAAAAACTGTTTTTT
d_call: TRBD2; j_call: TRBJ2-3; v_call: TRBV6-6; clone_size: -; cdr3_aa: CASSRTSGEGTDTQYF; cdr3_nt: TGTGCCAGCAGTCGGACTAGCGGAGAGGGAACAGATACGCAGTATTTT
d_call: -; j_call: TRBJ1-5; v_call: TRBV25-1; clone_size: -; cdr3_aa: CASSGGSDQPQHF; cdr3_nt: TGTGCCAGCAGTGGGGGTTCGGATCAGCCCCAGCATTTT
d_call: TRBD2; j_call: TRBJ2-3; v_call: TRBV27; clone_size: -; cdr3_aa: CASSFTSGISTDTQYF; cdr3_nt: TGTGCCAGCAGTTTTACTAGCGGGATCAGCACAGATACGCAGTATTTT
d_call: -; j_call: TRBJ2-7; v_call: TRBV7-6; clone_size: -; cdr3_aa: CASSLGTAYEQYF; cdr3_nt: TGTGCCAGCAGCTTAGGGACAGCCTACGAGCAGTACTTC
d_call: -; j_call: TRBJ2-3; v_call: TRBV21-1; clone_size: -; cdr3_aa: CASSNPSAGGHPDTQYF; cdr3_nt: TGTGCCAGCAGCAACCCATCAGCGGGGGGCCACCCAGATACGCAGTATTTT
d_call: -; j_call: TRBJ2-5; v_call: TRBV19; clone_size: -; cdr3_aa: CASSIEGPQETQYF; cdr3_nt: TGTGCCAGTAGTATAGAGGGCCCCCAAGAGACCCAGTACTTC
d_call: -; j_call: TRBJ2-3; v_call: TRBV7-8; clone_size: -; cdr3_aa: CASSADGVTQYF; cdr3_nt: TGTGCCAGCAGCGCAGATGGGGTTACGCAGTATTTT
d_call: -; j_call: TRBJ2-3; v_call: TRBV12-5; clone_size: -; cdr3_aa: CASGQGPDTQYF; cdr3_nt: TGTGCTAGTGGACAGGGACCAGATACGCAGTATTTT
d_call: TRBD2; j_call: TRBJ2-1; v_call: TRBV19; clone_size: -; cdr3_aa: CASSISSAGEQFF; cdr3_nt: TGTGCCAGTAGTATCTCCTCAGCGGGGGAGCAGTTCTTC
d_call: -; j_call: TRBJ2-1; v_call: TRBV6-5; clone_size: -; cdr3_aa: CASSARLENYNEQFF; cdr3_nt: TGTGCCAGCAGTGCCCGACTAGAGAACTACAATGAGCAGTTCTTC
d_call: -; j_call: TRBJ1-2; v_call: TRBV6-5; clone_size: -; cdr3_aa: CASVGSDIYGYTF; cdr3_nt: TGTGCCAGCGTCGGCAGCGATATCTATGGCTACACCTTC
d_call: -; j_call: TRBJ1-1; v_call: TRBV29-1; clone_size: -; cdr3_aa: CSVVGGGSTEAFF; cdr3_nt: TGCAGCGTTGTGGGCGGAGGGAGCACTGAAGCTTTCTTT
d_call: TRBD2; j_call: TRBJ2-3; v_call: TRBV19; clone_size: -; cdr3_aa: CASSITAGGPYAAGGTQYF; cdr3_nt: TGTGCCAGTAGTATAACAGCGGGAGGGCCGTATGCGGCAGGAGGTACGCAGTATTTT
d_call: -; j_call: TRBJ1-1; v_call: TRBV5-1; clone_size: -; cdr3_aa: CASSLSGPLDATEAFF; cdr3_nt: TGCGCCAGCAGCTTGTCAGGACCACTTGATGCCACTGAAGCTTTCTTT
d_call: -; j_call: TRBJ2-7; v_call: TRBV29-1; clone_size: -; cdr3_aa: CSVGAPDRYYEQYF; cdr3_nt: TGCAGCGTTGGGGCCCCAGACAGGTATTACGAGCAGTACTTC
d_call: -; j_call: TRBJ2-7; v_call: TRBV4-1; clone_size: -; cdr3_aa: CASSSQETGNSYEQYF; cdr3_nt: TGCGCCAGCAGCTCCCAAGAAACCGGGAACTCCTACGAGCAGTACTTC
d_call: TRBD1; j_call: TRBJ2-7; v_call: TRBV6-5; clone_size: once; cdr3_aa: CASSPGQGAYEQYF; cdr3_nt: TGTGCCAGCAGTCCGGGACAGGGCGCCTACGAGCAGTACTTC
d_call: TRBD2; j_call: TRBJ2-5; v_call: TRBV7-3; clone_size: once; cdr3_aa: CASSLLGGGEETQYF; cdr3_nt: TGTGCCAGCAGCCTCCTGGGGGGAGGGGAAGAGACCCAGTACTTC
d_call: -; j_call: TRBJ1-5; v_call: TRBV13; clone_size: -; cdr3_aa: CASSVQGSSQPQHF; cdr3_nt: TGTGCCAGCAGCGTACAGGGAAGCAGTCAGCCCCAGCATTTT
d_call: -; j_call: TRBJ2-2; v_call: TRBV29-1; clone_size: -; cdr3_aa: CSVDRESTGELFF; cdr3_nt: TGCAGCGTTGACAGGGAGAGCACCGGGGAGCTGTTTTTT
d_call: -; j_call: TRBJ2-5; v_call: TRBV7-9; clone_size: -; cdr3_aa: CASSSPEQETQYF; cdr3_nt: TGTGCCAGCAGCTCCCCCGAGCAAGAGACCCAGTACTTC